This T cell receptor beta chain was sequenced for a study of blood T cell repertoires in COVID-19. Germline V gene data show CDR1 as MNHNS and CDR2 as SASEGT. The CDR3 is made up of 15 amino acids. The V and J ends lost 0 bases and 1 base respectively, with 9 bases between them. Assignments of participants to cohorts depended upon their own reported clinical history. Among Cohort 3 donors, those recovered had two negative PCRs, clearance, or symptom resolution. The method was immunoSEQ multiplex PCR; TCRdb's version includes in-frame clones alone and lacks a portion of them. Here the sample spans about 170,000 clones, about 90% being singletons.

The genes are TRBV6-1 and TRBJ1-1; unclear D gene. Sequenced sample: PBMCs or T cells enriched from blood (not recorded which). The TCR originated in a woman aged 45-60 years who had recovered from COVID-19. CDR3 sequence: CASSEALRRNTEAFF. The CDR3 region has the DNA TGTGCCAGCAGTGAAGCCCTCCGGAGGAACACTGAAGCTTTCTTT.